Listed below are T cell receptor beta chains from one sample, sequenced in a study of post-analysis software for immune sequencing data. TCRdb used MiXCR to reprocess the PCR reads, holding one entry per CDR3 protein. This table has fewer than 850,000 distinct CDR3 sequences, around 45% appearing once. Sequenced sample: blood. The receptors originated from a girl aged 10-17 years with multiple sclerosis. The CDR3 runs from the conserved cysteine through the conserved F or W. D genes are given only for firm matches. Not all rows give a size; the values are once, few, many and, for expanded clones, a class.

j_call,clone_size,v_call,d_call,cdr3_aa,cdr3_nt
TRBJ2-7,few,TRBV6-5,TRBD2,CASKRLAGDSEQYF,TGTGCCAGCAAACGACTAGCGGGAGACTCCGAGCAGTACTTC
TRBJ2-3,many,TRBV9,.,CASSVEVGLDLMDTQYF,TGTGCCAGCAGCGTCGAGGTAGGCCTGGACCTGATGGATACGCAGTATTTT
TRBJ2-7,.,TRBV4-3,TRBD1,CASSQRTGSYEQYF,TGCGCCAGCAGCCAAAGGACAGGTTCCTACGAGCAGTACTTC
TRBJ1-5,.,TRBV12-3/TRBV12-4,.,CASSLGTDGQPQHF,TGTGCCAGCAGTTTAGGGACTGACGGTCAGCCCCAGCATTTT
TRBJ2-7,.,TRBV2,.,CASSEPQGNEQYF,TGTGCCAGCAGTGAACCACAGGGCAACGAGCAGTACTTC
TRBJ2-1,.,TRBV20-1,TRBD1,CSARPSGQGYNEQFF,TGCAGTGCTAGACCATCGGGACAGGGCTACAATGAGCAGTTCTTC
TRBJ2-7,.,TRBV27,TRBD1,CASSPDRPAYEQYF,TGTGCCAGCAGTCCGGACAGGCCCGCCTACGAGCAGTACTTC
TRBJ2-3,.,TRBV9,.,CASSVAQLDGSADTQYF,TGTGCCAGCAGCGTAGCACAGCTGGACGGGAGTGCAGATACGCAGTATTTT
TRBJ1-5,few,TRBV4-1,.,CASSQVGDPGPQHF,TGCGCCAGCAGCCAAGTGGGGGACCCAGGGCCCCAGCATTTT
TRBJ2-7,few,TRBV6-5,.,CASSFPGVYEQYF,TGTGCCAGCAGTTTCCCAGGGGTCTACGAGCAGTACTTC
TRBJ2-3,.,TRBV20-1,.,CSAQPYTGTVADAQYF,TGCAGTGCTCAACCCTACACGGGTACCGTAGCAGATGCGCAGTATTTT
TRBJ1-5,few,TRBV12-3/TRBV12-4,TRBD1,CASSSALIGTGNQPQHF,TGTGCCAGCAGTTCAGCCCTCATCGGGACAGGCAATCAGCCCCAGCATTTT
TRBJ1-1,.,TRBV5-1,.,CASSLFEGEAFF,TGCGCCAGCAGCTTGTTCGAGGGTGAAGCTTTCTTT
TRBJ2-7,.,TRBV30,.,CAWSSPGTRSYEQYF,TGTGCCTGGAGTTCCCCCGGGACACGATCCTACGAGCAGTACTTC
TRBJ2-3,.,TRBV10-3,.,CAISVGVDTQYF,TGTGCCATCAGTGTGGGCGTGGATACGCAGTATTTT
TRBJ2-3,few,TRBV7-3,.,CASSLYGDTQYF,TGTGCCAGCAGCTTATACGGAGATACGCAGTATTTT
TRBJ1-2,few,TRBV6-5,.,CASSYRDGYTF,TGTGCCAGCAGTTACAGGGATGGCTACACCTTC
TRBJ2-3,few,TRBV29-1,TRBD2,CSVEIGGTDTQYF,TGCAGCGTTGAAATCGGGGGGACAGATACGCAGTATTTT
TRBJ2-6,once,TRBV12-3/TRBV12-4,.,CASSNPIGAGANVLTF,TGTGCCAGCAGCAACCCGATTGGGGCTGGGGCCAACGTCCTGACTTTC
TRBJ2-3,.,TRBV29-1,TRBD2,CSVGVPAGGTDTQYF,TGCAGCGTTGGGGTTCCAGCGGGAGGCACAGATACGCAGTATTTT
TRBJ2-3,once,TRBV4-2,TRBD2,CASSPGLADQPSRWKSTDTQYF,TGTGCCAGCAGCCCGGGACTAGCGGACCAACCGTCCCGGTGGAAAAGCACAGATACGCAGTATTTT
TRBJ2-3,.,TRBV7-9,TRBD2,CASSPQVAGRFNTQYF,TGTGCCAGCAGCCCTCAGGTAGCGGGAAGGTTTAATACGCAGTATTTT
TRBJ2-5,.,TRBV29-1,.,CSVEHALGETQYF,TGCAGCGTTGAGCACGCCCTCGGAGAGACCCAGTACTTC
TRBJ1-1,.,TRBV12-3/TRBV12-4,.,CASSLGQGFVNTEAFF,TGTGCCAGCAGTTTGGGTCAGGGGTTTGTGAACACTGAAGCTTTCTTT
TRBJ2-5,.,TRBV10-3,TRBD1,CVIRDDRGGETQYF,TGTGTCATCAGGGACGACAGGGGCGGGGAGACCCAGTACTTC
TRBJ2-4,few,TRBV7-3,.,CASSPGLKNIQYF,TGTGCCAGCAGCCCAGGCCTAAAAAACATTCAGTACTTC
TRBJ2-7,.,TRBV25-1,.,CASSAPGGGYEQYF,TGTGCCAGCAGTGCTCCGGGGGGCGGGTACGAGCAGTACTTC
TRBJ2-1,.,TRBV3-1,TRBD1,CASSRTGDFYNEQFF,TGTGCCAGCAGCCGAACAGGGGATTTTTACAATGAGCAGTTCTTC
TRBJ1-2,.,TRBV6-2/TRBV6-3,TRBD1,CASSGRTGGFNYGYTF,TGTGCCAGCAGTGGCCGGACAGGCGGCTTTAACTATGGCTACACCTTC
TRBJ2-3,.,TRBV20-1,TRBD2,CSASSGGADVGTQYF,TGCAGTGCAAGCAGCGGGGGGGCCGATGTAGGTACGCAGTATTTT
TRBJ2-3,few,TRBV24-1,TRBD2,CATSDWGLSTQYF,TGTGCCACCAGTGATTGGGGACTATCTACGCAGTATTTT
TRBJ2-5,.,TRBV4-2,TRBD1,CASSQVDRGQQETQYF,TGTGCCAGCAGCCAAGTGGACAGGGGACAACAAGAGACCCAGTACTTC
TRBJ2-6,few,TRBV12-3/TRBV12-4,.,CASSPSRSGANVLTF,TGTGCCAGCAGCCCCAGCCGCTCTGGGGCCAACGTCCTGACTTTC
TRBJ2-3,.,TRBV7-9,.,CASSHTTFNDTQYF,TGTGCCAGCAGCCACACCACCTTTAACGATACGCAGTATTTT
TRBJ2-3,.,TRBV3-1,.,CASSPGTRGHTQYF,TGTGCCAGCAGCCCAGGAACCCGAGGACATACGCAGTATTTT
TRBJ2-7,.,TRBV28,.,CASSLIRTSYEQYF,TGTGCCAGCAGTTTAATCCGGACCTCCTACGAGCAGTACTTC
TRBJ2-3,many,TRBV20-1,.,CSATPDTGFPDTQYF,TGCAGTGCTACCCCAGATACAGGTTTCCCAGATACGCAGTATTTT
TRBJ2-3,.,TRBV3-1,TRBD2,CASSQAGGSADTQYF,TGTGCCAGCAGCCAAGCTGGCGGGAGCGCAGATACGCAGTATTTT
TRBJ1-6,.,TRBV27,.,CASSPQTVYNSPLHF,TGTGCCAGCAGTCCCCAGACAGTCTACAATTCACCCCTCCACTTT
TRBJ1-1,.,TRBV10-3,.,CAISESVVSLNTEAFF,TGTGCCATCAGTGAGTCGGTTGTCAGCCTGAACACTGAAGCTTTCTTT
TRBJ1-4,.,TRBV29-1,TRBD1,CGVRTGVEKLFF,TGCGGCGTTCGGACAGGGGTTGAAAAACTGTTTTTT
TRBJ2-7,.,TRBV20-1,.,CSARDPASEAYEQYF,TGCAGTGCTAGAGATCCCGCTAGCGAGGCCTACGAGCAGTACTTC
TRBJ2-7,few,TRBV5-5,.,CASSFGRNYEQYF,TGTGCCAGCAGCTTTGGGAGGAACTACGAGCAGTACTTC
TRBJ2-5,.,TRBV11-2,.,CASREGAYQETQYF,TGTGCCAGTCGCGAAGGGGCGTACCAAGAGACCCAGTACTTC
TRBJ2-1,.,TRBV3-1,.,CASSQAESEQFF,TGTGCCAGCAGCCAAGCAGAGTCTGAGCAGTTCTTC